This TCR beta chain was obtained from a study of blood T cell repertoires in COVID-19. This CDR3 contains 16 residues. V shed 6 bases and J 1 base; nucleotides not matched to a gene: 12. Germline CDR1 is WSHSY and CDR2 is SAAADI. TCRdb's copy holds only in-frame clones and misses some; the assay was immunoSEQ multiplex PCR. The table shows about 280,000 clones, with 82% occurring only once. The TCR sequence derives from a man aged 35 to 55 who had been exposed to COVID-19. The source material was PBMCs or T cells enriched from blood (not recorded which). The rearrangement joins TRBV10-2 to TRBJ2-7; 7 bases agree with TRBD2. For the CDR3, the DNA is TGCGCCAGCAGAGCTACCTCTAGCGGCAGTTCCTACGAGCAGTACTTC. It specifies CASRATSSGSSYEQYF.